Listed below are T cell receptor beta chains from one sample, sequenced in a study of T cell responses to AZD1222 COVID-19 vaccine. Repertoires were generated with immunoSEQ multiplex PCR, while TCRdb's copy carries only in-frame clones and drops some. Counted here are 120,000 or so clones, 90% to 95% occurring once; the ten biggest clones make up over 2.5%. Sequenced material: peripheral blood, taken on day 0 of AZD1222 vaccination. The receptors here all came from an adult in good health. Each CDR3 is given with its conserved first and last residue. Each record gives: CDR3 protein, CDR3 DNA, clone size, D gene, J gene, V gene. A D gene is named only where the DNA matches it firmly. Clone size, where shown, is once, few, many, or a class for clones that have expanded.

CDR3aa: CASSLQLGPYNEQFF; CDR3nt: TGTGCCAGCAGCTTACAACTAGGCCCCTACAATGAGCAGTTCTTC; abundance: NA; d_gene: NA; j_gene: TRBJ2-1; v_gene: TRBV7-6
CDR3aa: CASSQDRGQGNSEQYF; CDR3nt: TGTGCCAGCAGCCAAGACCGGGGACAGGGGAATAGCGAGCAGTACTTC; abundance: NA; d_gene: TRBD1; j_gene: TRBJ2-7; v_gene: TRBV3-1/TRBV3-2
CDR3aa: CASSLGGFLHSNQPQHF; CDR3nt: TGTGCCAGCAGCTTAGGGGGGTTCCTTCATAGCAATCAGCCCCAGCATTTT; abundance: once; d_gene: NA; j_gene: TRBJ1-5; v_gene: TRBV7-2
CDR3aa: CASSQVHLGQPQHF; CDR3nt: TGTGCCAGCAGCCAAGTCCACCTCGGTCAGCCCCAGCATTTT; abundance: NA; d_gene: NA; j_gene: TRBJ1-5; v_gene: TRBV3-1/TRBV3-2
CDR3aa: CASSPARIATNEKLFF; CDR3nt: TGCGCCAGCAGCCCGGCCCGTATTGCAACTAATGAAAAACTGTTTTTT; abundance: NA; d_gene: NA; j_gene: TRBJ1-4; v_gene: TRBV5-1
CDR3aa: CSGRERDNYGYTF; CDR3nt: TGCAGCGGCCGCGAAAGGGATAACTATGGCTACACCTTC; abundance: once; d_gene: NA; j_gene: TRBJ1-2; v_gene: TRBV29-1
CDR3aa: CASSEVDRDGTF; CDR3nt: TGTGCCAGCAGTGAAGTCGACAGGGACGGTACCTTC; abundance: NA; d_gene: TRBD1; j_gene: TRBJ1-2; v_gene: TRBV6-1
CDR3aa: CASRSNWDRPYEQYF; CDR3nt: TGTGCCAGCAGGTCCAACTGGGACAGACCCTACGAGCAGTACTTC; abundance: NA; d_gene: TRBD1; j_gene: TRBJ2-7; v_gene: TRBV14
CDR3aa: CASTPRGGPGANVLTF; CDR3nt: TGTGCCAGCACTCCTAGGGGGGGCCCTGGGGCCAACGTCCTGACTTTC; abundance: NA; d_gene: NA; j_gene: TRBJ2-6; v_gene: TRBV7-9
CDR3aa: CAISEADRRTGELFF; CDR3nt: TGTGCCATCAGTGAGGCTGACAGGCGCACCGGGGAGCTGTTTTTT; abundance: NA; d_gene: NA; j_gene: TRBJ2-2; v_gene: TRBV10-3
CDR3aa: CASSPQGQGIYGYTF; CDR3nt: TGCGCCAGCAGCCCTCAGGGACAGGGAATCTATGGCTACACCTTC; abundance: NA; d_gene: TRBD1; j_gene: TRBJ1-2; v_gene: TRBV5-1
CDR3aa: CASSAGTGTSNEQYF; CDR3nt: TGTGCCAGCAGCGCCGGGACAGGGACTTCTAACGAGCAGTACTTC; abundance: NA; d_gene: TRBD1; j_gene: TRBJ2-7; v_gene: TRBV27
CDR3aa: CASKATIKLFF; CDR3nt: TGCGCCAGCAAGGCCACGATAAAACTGTTTTTT; abundance: NA; d_gene: NA; j_gene: TRBJ1-4; v_gene: TRBV10-1
CDR3aa: CATTREGLDGYTF; CDR3nt: TGCGCCACGACTCGTGAGGGACTGGATGGCTACACCTTC; abundance: NA; d_gene: NA; j_gene: TRBJ1-2; v_gene: TRBV5-1
CDR3aa: CASSASGGPTYGYTF; CDR3nt: TGTGCCAGCAGCGCTAGTGGGGGGCCCACCTATGGCTACACCTTC; abundance: NA; d_gene: NA; j_gene: TRBJ1-2; v_gene: TRBV9
CDR3aa: CASSSGLDNEQFF; CDR3nt: TGTGCCAGCAGCTCAGGACTAGACAATGAGCAGTTCTTC; abundance: NA; d_gene: TRBD2; j_gene: TRBJ2-1; v_gene: TRBV5-6
CDR3aa: CASSVLADPSYNEQFF; CDR3nt: TGTGCCAGCAGCGTCTTGGCGGATCCTTCCTACAATGAGCAGTTCTTC; abundance: NA; d_gene: NA; j_gene: TRBJ2-1; v_gene: TRBV9
CDR3aa: CASSPTNQPQHF; CDR3nt: TGTGCCAGTAGTCCTACTAATCAGCCCCAGCATTTT; abundance: NA; d_gene: NA; j_gene: TRBJ1-5; v_gene: TRBV19
CDR3aa: CASSVSGTAYEQYF; CDR3nt: TGTGCCAGCAGCGTGTCCGGGACGGCCTACGAGCAGTACTTC; abundance: NA; d_gene: NA; j_gene: TRBJ2-7; v_gene: TRBV9
CDR3aa: CASSYLGNNQPQHF; CDR3nt: TGTGCCAGCAGTTATTTGGGGAACAATCAGCCCCAGCATTTT; abundance: NA; d_gene: NA; j_gene: TRBJ1-5; v_gene: TRBV6-5
CDR3aa: CASSPAAGYNEQFF; CDR3nt: TGTGCCAGCAGCCCGGCGGCGGGGTACAATGAGCAGTTCTTC; abundance: NA; d_gene: NA; j_gene: TRBJ2-1; v_gene: TRBV7-2
CDR3aa: CASSYSSRVKYEQYF; CDR3nt: TGTGCCAGCAGTTACTCGAGCCGTGTCAAGTACGAGCAGTACTTC; abundance: NA; d_gene: NA; j_gene: TRBJ2-7; v_gene: TRBV6-5
CDR3aa: CSASVTSGTESNQPQHF; CDR3nt: TGCAGTGCTAGTGTTACCTCCGGGACGGAAAGCAATCAGCCCCAGCATTTT; abundance: NA; d_gene: NA; j_gene: TRBJ1-5; v_gene: TRBV20-1
CDR3aa: CASSPQGSVRSAQHF; CDR3nt: TGTGCCAGCTCACCACAGGGATCGGTTAGATCAGCCCAGCATTTT; abundance: once; d_gene: NA; j_gene: TRBJ1-5; v_gene: TRBV18
CDR3aa: CATRWSTKAFF; CDR3nt: TGTGCCACCCGGTGGTCGACGAAAGCTTTCTTT; abundance: NA; d_gene: NA; j_gene: TRBJ1-1; v_gene: TRBV10-3
CDR3aa: CASSAQGRNQPQHF; CDR3nt: TGTGCCAGCAGTGCCCAGGGGCGCAATCAGCCCCAGCATTTT; abundance: NA; d_gene: NA; j_gene: TRBJ1-5; v_gene: TRBV25-1
CDR3aa: CASSLVDRSRKPLHF; CDR3nt: TGTGCCAGCAGCTTAGTAGACAGGAGCCGTAAACCCCTCCACTTT; abundance: once; d_gene: NA; j_gene: TRBJ1-6; v_gene: TRBV13
CDR3aa: CASSLEGRGIGELFF; CDR3nt: TGCGCCAGCAGCTTGGAAGGCAGGGGTATCGGGGAGCTGTTTTTT; abundance: NA; d_gene: NA; j_gene: TRBJ2-2; v_gene: TRBV5-1
CDR3aa: CSASRQGGVSPLHF; CDR3nt: TGCAGTGCTAGTAGACAGGGTGGGGTTTCACCCCTCCACTTT; abundance: NA; d_gene: TRBD1; j_gene: TRBJ1-6; v_gene: TRBV20-1
CDR3aa: CASKPDRGKHEQYF; CDR3nt: TGCGCCAGCAAGCCGGACAGGGGAAAGCACGAGCAGTACTTC; abundance: NA; d_gene: TRBD1; j_gene: TRBJ2-7; v_gene: TRBV10-1
CDR3aa: CASSYSRGDEKLFF; CDR3nt: TGTGCCAGCAGTTACTCGAGGGGGGATGAAAAACTGTTTTTT; abundance: NA; d_gene: NA; j_gene: TRBJ1-4; v_gene: TRBV6-5
CDR3aa: CASSLGPSSYEQYF; CDR3nt: TGTGCCAGCAGCTTAGGCCCTTCCTCCTACGAGCAGTACTTC; abundance: few; d_gene: NA; j_gene: TRBJ2-7; v_gene: TRBV11-3
CDR3aa: CSASYGLAGGSYEQYF; CDR3nt: TGCAGTGCTAGTTACGGACTAGCGGGAGGATCCTACGAGCAGTACTTC; abundance: NA; d_gene: TRBD2; j_gene: TRBJ2-7; v_gene: TRBV20-1
CDR3aa: CASSYTAESIFGQFF; CDR3nt: TGTGCCAGTTCTTACACAGCGGAGAGTATATTCGGGCAGTTCTTC; abundance: few; d_gene: NA; j_gene: TRBJ2-1; v_gene: TRBV19
CDR3aa: CASSEYLDRRGYGYTF; CDR3nt: TGTGCCAGCAGTGAATATTTAGACAGGAGGGGCTATGGCTACACCTTC; abundance: NA; d_gene: NA; j_gene: TRBJ1-2; v_gene: TRBV25-1
CDR3aa: CASSYRTGALDEKLFF; CDR3nt: TGTGCCAGCAGTTACCGTACGGGGGCTCTAGATGAAAAACTGTTTTTT; abundance: NA; d_gene: NA; j_gene: TRBJ1-4; v_gene: TRBV6-5
CDR3aa: CATATSGNRETQYF; CDR3nt: TGTGCCACCGCGACTAGCGGGAATCGGGAGACCCAGTACTTC; abundance: NA; d_gene: TRBD2; j_gene: TRBJ2-5; v_gene: TRBV27
CDR3aa: CASSVTTGSEQYF; CDR3nt: TGTGCCAGCAGTGTAACGACAGGGTCCGAGCAGTACTTC; abundance: NA; d_gene: TRBD1; j_gene: TRBJ2-7; v_gene: TRBV25-1
CDR3aa: CASSPQGASGELFF; CDR3nt: TGTGCCAGCAGTCCCCAGGGAGCCTCCGGGGAGCTGTTTTTT; abundance: NA; d_gene: NA; j_gene: TRBJ2-2; v_gene: TRBV6-4
CDR3aa: CASTILGGQGASGYTF; CDR3nt: TGTGCCAGCACCATCCTGGGGGGGCAGGGGGCGAGCGGCTACACCTTC; abundance: once; d_gene: TRBD1; j_gene: TRBJ1-2; v_gene: TRBV2
CDR3aa: CASSLFGRTSGRNEQFF; CDR3nt: TGTGCCAGCAGCTTGTTCGGAAGGACTAGCGGGAGAAATGAGCAGTTCTTC; abundance: few; d_gene: TRBD2; j_gene: TRBJ2-1; v_gene: TRBV5-6
CDR3aa: CASSLVAGNYGYTF; CDR3nt: TGCGCCAGCAGCTTGGTTGCAGGCAACTATGGCTACACCTTC; abundance: NA; d_gene: NA; j_gene: TRBJ1-2; v_gene: TRBV5-1
CDR3aa: CASGGVNRYGYTF; CDR3nt: TGTGCTTCGGGGGGGGTTAACCGGTATGGCTACACCTTC; abundance: NA; d_gene: NA; j_gene: TRBJ1-2; v_gene: TRBV2
CDR3aa: CASGQGMNEQFF; CDR3nt: TGTGCCAGCGGACAGGGTATGAATGAGCAGTTCTTC; abundance: once; d_gene: TRBD1; j_gene: TRBJ2-1; v_gene: TRBV25-1
CDR3aa: CASSTFGQGTNEKLFF; CDR3nt: TGTGCCAGTAGTACCTTCGGACAGGGCACTAATGAAAAACTGTTTTTT; abundance: NA; d_gene: TRBD1; j_gene: TRBJ1-4; v_gene: TRBV19
CDR3aa: CASSLSARQSNQPQHF; CDR3nt: TGTGCCAGCAGTTTATCTGCTCGACAGAGCAATCAGCCCCAGCATTTT; abundance: NA; d_gene: NA; j_gene: TRBJ1-5; v_gene: TRBV27
CDR3aa: CASSFLSTSENTEAFF; CDR3nt: TGTGCCAGCAGTTTTCTCTCTACCTCAGAGAACACTGAAGCTTTCTTT; abundance: NA; d_gene: NA; j_gene: TRBJ1-1; v_gene: TRBV11-3
CDR3aa: CASSATGGNQPQHF; CDR3nt: TGTGCCAGCAGCGCGACAGGGGGCAATCAGCCCCAGCATTTT; abundance: NA; d_gene: TRBD1; j_gene: TRBJ1-5; v_gene: TRBV7-9